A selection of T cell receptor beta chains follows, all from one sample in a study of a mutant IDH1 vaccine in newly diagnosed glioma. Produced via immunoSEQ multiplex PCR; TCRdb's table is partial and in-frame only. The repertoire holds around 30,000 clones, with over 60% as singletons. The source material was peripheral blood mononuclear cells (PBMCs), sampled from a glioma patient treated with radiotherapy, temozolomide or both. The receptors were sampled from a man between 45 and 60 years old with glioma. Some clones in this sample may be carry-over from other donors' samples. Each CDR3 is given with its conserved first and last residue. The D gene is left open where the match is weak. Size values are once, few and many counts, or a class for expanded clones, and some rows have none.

DNA: TGTGCCAGCAGCTTAGACGTGAACACTGAAGCTTTCTTT
CDR3: CASSLDVNTEAFF
J: TRBJ1-1
size: few
length: 13
V: TRBV7-9
D: NA

DNA: TGTGCCAGCAGAAAACAGGGCGTCGTGGGGGAGCAGTACTTC
CDR3: CASRKQGVVGEQYF
J: TRBJ2-7
size: NA
length: 14
V: TRBV27
D: NA

DNA: TGTGCCAGCAGCTTTAATCTGCTAGCGGGGGGGGATATCCAAGAGACCCAGTACTTC
CDR3: CASSFNLLAGGDIQETQYF
J: TRBJ2-5
size: NA
length: 19
V: TRBV11-3
D: TRBD2

DNA: TGTGCCAGCAGTGATGACAAAGGGGAGGGTCTCGAGCAGTACTTC
CDR3: CASSDDKGEGLEQYF
J: TRBJ2-7
size: NA
length: 15
V: TRBV2
D: TRBD2

DNA: TGTGCCAGCAGCCTTGAGGGGGGGAGAGCCTACGAGCAGTACTTC
CDR3: CASSLEGGRAYEQYF
J: TRBJ2-7
size: NA
length: 15
V: TRBV11-3
D: NA

DNA: TGTGCCAGCAGCCATCCTTTCGCGGGAGAGCCCACCGGGGAGCTGTTTTTT
CDR3: CASSHPFAGEPTGELFF
J: TRBJ2-2
size: NA
length: 17
V: TRBV4-2
D: TRBD2

DNA: TGTGCCAGCAGCTTAGACATGTACGAGCAGTACTTC
CDR3: CASSLDMYEQYF
J: TRBJ2-7
size: NA
length: 12
V: TRBV5-4
D: NA

DNA: TGCAGCGTTGACCGGGACTCGCAAATCTTC
CDR3: CSVDRDSQIF
J: TRBJ2-1
size: few
length: 10
V: TRBV29-1
D: NA

DNA: TGTGCCAGCAACTCGGGAAGCCCAGAGACCCAGTACTTC
CDR3: CASNSGSPETQYF
J: TRBJ2-5
size: NA
length: 13
V: TRBV2
D: NA

DNA: TGCGCCAGCAGCCAAGATCGGACAGTGGGCCAGCCCCAGCATTTT
CDR3: CASSQDRTVGQPQHF
J: TRBJ1-5
size: NA
length: 15
V: TRBV4-1
D: NA

DNA: TGTGCCAGCAGTCAAGACAATGGGTCTGCTTTCTTT
CDR3: CASSQDNGSAFF
J: TRBJ1-1
size: NA
length: 12
V: TRBV6-5
D: NA

DNA: TGTGCCAGCAGCCTTCAGGGGGGATACTACGAGCAGTACTTC
CDR3: CASSLQGGYYEQYF
J: TRBJ2-7
size: NA
length: 14
V: TRBV9
D: NA

DNA: TGTGCCAGTAGGGGGACAGGGGGTCAGCCCCAGCATTTT
CDR3: CASRGTGGQPQHF
J: TRBJ1-5
size: few
length: 13
V: TRBV19
D: TRBD1

DNA: TGTGCCAGTAAACGCAGTCCCAGCTCCTACGAGCAGTACTTC
CDR3: CASKRSPSSYEQYF
J: TRBJ2-7
size: NA
length: 14
V: TRBV19
D: NA

DNA: TGCGCCAGCAGCTCGACCGGGGAAGAGACCCAGTACTTC
CDR3: CASSSTGEETQYF
J: TRBJ2-5
size: NA
length: 13
V: TRBV5-1
D: NA

DNA: TGTGCCAGCAGGGAGGTCGGGGAGACCCAGTACTTC
CDR3: CASREVGETQYF
J: TRBJ2-5
size: few
length: 12
V: TRBV6-6
D: NA

DNA: TGTGCCAGCAGTTCTTCCTTTGGCAGCGGAAACACCATATATTTT
CDR3: CASSSSFGSGNTIYF
J: TRBJ1-3
size: NA
length: 15
V: TRBV6-5
D: NA

DNA: TGTGCCAGCAGCTCCCCAGGTAGCGGGGTATACGAGCAGTACTTC
CDR3: CASSSPGSGVYEQYF
J: TRBJ2-7
size: NA
length: 15
V: TRBV7-2
D: TRBD2

DNA: TGTGCCTGGAGTGTTAGTGGGAGCAATCAGCCCCAGCATTTT
CDR3: CAWSVSGSNQPQHF
J: TRBJ1-5
size: NA
length: 14
V: TRBV30
D: NA

DNA: TGTGCCAGCAGCTTGACGGGGGGGCCGGCTGAGCAGTTCTTC
CDR3: CASSLTGGPAEQFF
J: TRBJ2-1
size: NA
length: 14
V: TRBV7-9
D: TRBD2

DNA: TGTGCCAGCAGTGAAGCGTTCGGGGAATCCTACGAGCAGTACTTC
CDR3: CASSEAFGESYEQYF
J: TRBJ2-7
size: medium-sized
length: 15
V: TRBV6-1
D: NA

DNA: TGCGCCAGCAGCCTGGGATGGGTGAGCACAGATACGCAGTATTTT
CDR3: CASSLGWVSTDTQYF
J: TRBJ2-3
size: NA
length: 15
V: TRBV4-1
D: NA

DNA: TGTGCCAGCAGCTCTGGGTCGAACACTGAAGCTTTCTTT
CDR3: CASSSGSNTEAFF
J: TRBJ1-1
size: NA
length: 13
V: TRBV9
D: NA

DNA: TGTGCCAGCAGCCCCGGGACCGGGGGCCGAACCGGGGAGCTGTTTTTT
CDR3: CASSPGTGGRTGELFF
J: TRBJ2-2
size: NA
length: 16
V: TRBV9
D: NA

DNA: TGTGCCAGCAGTGAACCGGGAATTGAAGAGTTCTTC
CDR3: CASSEPGIEEFF
J: TRBJ2-1
size: NA
length: 12
V: TRBV6-1
D: NA

DNA: TGTGCCAGTAGGCCGGGTCCAGTGGGCAATCAGCCCCAGCATTTT
CDR3: CASRPGPVGNQPQHF
J: TRBJ1-5
size: NA
length: 15
V: TRBV19
D: NA

DNA: TGTGCCAGCAGCGTAGGGGGAGTGTTGGGCGAGCAGTACTTC
CDR3: CASSVGGVLGEQYF
J: TRBJ2-7
size: NA
length: 14
V: TRBV9
D: NA

DNA: TGTGCCAGCAGTACAGCCCGCCGACTAGCCTACGAGCAGTACTTC
CDR3: CASSTARRLAYEQYF
J: TRBJ2-7
size: NA
length: 15
V: TRBV27
D: NA

DNA: TGTGCCAGCAGCCTCCCGGGCAGCTATGGCTACACCTTC
CDR3: CASSLPGSYGYTF
J: TRBJ1-2
size: once
length: 13
V: TRBV5-4
D: NA

DNA: TGTGCCAGCAGTTCCGGGACCCCGGTGGAGACCCAGTACTTC
CDR3: CASSSGTPVETQYF
J: TRBJ2-5
size: NA
length: 14
V: TRBV28
D: NA

DNA: TGTGCCAGCAGGAGACAGGGGCTATCTGGGGCCAACGTCCTGACTTTC
CDR3: CASRRQGLSGANVLTF
J: TRBJ2-6
size: NA
length: 16
V: TRBV7-9
D: TRBD1

DNA: TGTGCCAGCAGCTTAGTCCCAGGGTGGACTGAAGCTTTCTTT
CDR3: CASSLVPGWTEAFF
J: TRBJ1-1
size: NA
length: 14
V: TRBV11-2
D: NA

DNA: TGTGCCAGCAGCGGCGGGAGCCAGTTTTATGGCTACACCTTC
CDR3: CASSGGSQFYGYTF
J: TRBJ1-2
size: NA
length: 14
V: TRBV7-9
D: NA

DNA: TGTGCCAGCAGTGAAACTCGGGGAAATGGCTACACCTTC
CDR3: CASSETRGNGYTF
J: TRBJ1-2
size: NA
length: 13
V: TRBV28
D: NA

DNA: TGCGCCAGCAGCCCCGGCGGGTACTACTCCTACGAGCAGTACTTC
CDR3: CASSPGGYYSYEQYF
J: TRBJ2-7
size: NA
length: 15
V: TRBV4-1
D: NA

DNA: TGTGCCAGCAGCTTATTAGGGCAGGGGGCGGACACTGAAGCTTTCTTT
CDR3: CASSLLGQGADTEAFF
J: TRBJ1-1
size: NA
length: 16
V: TRBV7-8
D: TRBD1

DNA: TGTGCCAGCAGAGGAGGGGTGGGTGAGCAGTTCTTC
CDR3: CASRGGVGEQFF
J: TRBJ2-1
size: NA
length: 12
V: TRBV6-1
D: NA